This TCR beta chain was recorded in a study of shared clonotypes between healthy human individuals. Every subset's genomic DNA went evenly onto several immunoSEQ plates. TCRdb's copy holds only in-frame clones and misses some; the assay was immunoSEQ multiplex PCR. The sample shows about 1.5 million clones, roughly 96% of them seen only once. Looked up from germline, CDR1 is SQVTM and CDR2 is ANQGSEA. This CDR3 has 16 residues. After removal of 3 bases from V and 3 bases from J, the junction contained 10 bases not matched to a gene. Sequences were obtained from naive CD4+ T cells sorted from blood. Subset reported: CD45RA+ positively selected. V gene TRBV29-1 combines with J gene TRBJ2-1; TRBD2 matches at 8 bases. The sequence was obtained from a man younger than 40 in good health. This CDR3 reads CSVDHAGGFLYNEQFF. The CDR3 nucleotides are TGCAGCGTTGATCATGCGGGAGGATTCCTCTACAATGAGCAGTTCTTC.